This T cell receptor beta chain came from a study of CD8 T cells in ankylosing spondylitis. Study conclusions and caveats: For ankylosing spondylitis blood, a TCR beta motif of 8 or 9 highly homologous variants appeared characteristic. Clones linked to disease were reported to show significant enrichment in matched ankylosing spondylitis synovial fluid.

Comments on this clonotype: Antigen: not known.

Via MiXCR, TCRdb re-called the 5' RACE reads, giving one row per CDR3 protein. The repertoire holds around 30,000 distinct CDR3 sequences, roughly 5.3% seen once, with 1.8% in the top ten. The CDR3 sequence is 17 residues long. The germline V gene encodes CDR1 SGDLS and CDR2 YYNGEE. V lost 3 bases and J lost 5; bases outside the gene matches: 13. The chain carries TRBV9 and TRBJ2-1, with 8 nucleotides matching TRBD2. The sequenced sample was blood, either unsorted or a sorted T cell fraction (not recorded which). The source of this sequence is a female donor with ankylosing spondylitis or in good health (not recorded which). CDR3 amino acids: CASSAPERERWNNEQFF. For the CDR3, the DNA is TGTGCCAGCAGCGCCCCTGAGCGGGAGAGGTGGAACAATGAGCAGTTCTTC.